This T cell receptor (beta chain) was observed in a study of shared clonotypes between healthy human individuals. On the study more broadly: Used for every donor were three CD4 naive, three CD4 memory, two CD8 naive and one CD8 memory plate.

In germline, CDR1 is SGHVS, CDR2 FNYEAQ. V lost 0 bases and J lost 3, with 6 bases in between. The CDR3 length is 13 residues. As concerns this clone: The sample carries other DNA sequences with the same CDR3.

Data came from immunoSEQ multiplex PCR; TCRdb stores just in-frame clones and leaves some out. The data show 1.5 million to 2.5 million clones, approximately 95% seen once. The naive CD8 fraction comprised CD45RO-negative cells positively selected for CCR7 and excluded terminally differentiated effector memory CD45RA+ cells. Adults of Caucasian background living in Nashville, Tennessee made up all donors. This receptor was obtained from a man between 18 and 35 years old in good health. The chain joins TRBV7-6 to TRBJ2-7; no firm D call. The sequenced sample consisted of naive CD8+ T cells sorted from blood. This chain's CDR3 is CASSLAGDYEQYF. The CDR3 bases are TGTGCCAGCAGCTTAGCCGGAGACTACGAGCAGTACTTC.